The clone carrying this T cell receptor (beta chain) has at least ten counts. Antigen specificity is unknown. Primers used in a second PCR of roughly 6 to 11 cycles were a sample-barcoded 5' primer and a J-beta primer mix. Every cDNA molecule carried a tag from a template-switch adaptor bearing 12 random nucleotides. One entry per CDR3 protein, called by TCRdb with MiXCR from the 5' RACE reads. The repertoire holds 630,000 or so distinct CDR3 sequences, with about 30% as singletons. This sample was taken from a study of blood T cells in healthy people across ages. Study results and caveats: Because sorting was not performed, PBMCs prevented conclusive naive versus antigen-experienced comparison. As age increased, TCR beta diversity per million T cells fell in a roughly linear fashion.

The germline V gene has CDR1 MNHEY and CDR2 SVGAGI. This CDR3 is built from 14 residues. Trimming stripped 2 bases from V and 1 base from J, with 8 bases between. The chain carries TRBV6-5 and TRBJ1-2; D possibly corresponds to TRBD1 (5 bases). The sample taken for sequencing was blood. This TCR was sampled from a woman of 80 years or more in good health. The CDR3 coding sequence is TGTGCCAGCAGTTACCTTGACAGTAACTATGGCTACACCTTC. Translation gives CASSYLDSNYGYTF.